This TCR beta chain was found in a study of CD8 T cells in ankylosing spondylitis. This clonotype was observed at least ten times. Its specificity is not known. Construction of TCR beta libraries was performed using quantitative 5'-RACE with molecular barcodes. TCRdb re-derived calls from the 5' RACE reads in MiXCR, one entry per CDR3 protein. The sample includes 800,000 to 900,000 distinct CDR3 sequences, approximately 10% of them seen just once. Points from the study as a whole: A TCR beta motif made of fewer than 10 highly homologous variants seemed typical of ankylosing spondylitis blood. A subset of motif variants has previously been described in the synovial fluid and blood of reactive arthritis. Clones tied to disease were said to be significantly enriched in matched ankylosing spondylitis synovial fluid. Within peripheral blood, clones linked to disease were CD8+ and relatively rare.

The receptor was isolated from a male donor with ankylosing spondylitis. The sample consisted of blood, either unsorted or a sorted T cell fraction (not recorded which).

CDR3: CSAMDRLYQETQYF. In DNA form, the CDR3 reads TGCAGTGCTATGGACAGGTTGTACCAAGAGACCCAGTACTTC. This chain connects TRBV20-1 to TRBJ2-5, with 7 bases fitting TRBD1. The V gene end was trimmed by 4 bases and the J gene end by 0 bases; junction bases not matched to a gene: 5. There are 14 residues in the CDR3. The germline gives CDR1 DFQATT, CDR2 SNEGSKA (reference sequence).